This section outlines one T cell receptor beta chain sequence together with its context. This sample was taken from a study of shared clonotypes between healthy human individuals. This CDR3 is built from 18 residues. The trim removed 2 bases at V and 5 bases at J, leaving 9 bases unmatched. Germline CDR1 and CDR2: SGHRS and YFSETQ. Under the authors' procedure: ImmunoSEQ only sent back junction sequences with no quality scores, so filtering was done differently. Data came from immunoSEQ multiplex PCR; TCRdb stores just in-frame clones and leaves some out. Clonal size and the V and J genes are those of that table, whereas D and trimming came from the DNA. This table holds 2 million to 3 million clones, under 95% found once.

Sequencing used naive CD4+ T cells from PBMCs. Subset here: CD45RA+ positively selected. The chain employs TRBV5-1 and TRBJ2-2, with 13 nucleotides matching TRBD2. The TCR comes from a man aged 18-30 years in good health. Some clones in this sample may be carry-over from other donors' samples. DNA for the CDR3: TGCGCCAGCAGCTTCTGGACTAGCGGGAGTTCAGGAACCGGGGAGCTGTTTTTT. This codes for CASSFWTSGSSGTGELFF.